The 25 T cell receptor beta chains presented below share a single source sample, sequenced in a study of T-cell memory formation after mild COVID-19. One entry per CDR3 protein results from TCRdb running MiXCR on the 5' RACE reads. The repertoire holds more than 200,000 distinct CDR3 sequences, with less than 20% as singletons. Material for sequencing was PBMCs or a T cell subset sorted from them (not recorded which). The source of these receptors is a man between 18 and 35 years old who had mild COVID-19 (a few samples of this study predate the infection). Cell type and time point are not known.

Written as DNA, the CDR3 is TGCAGTGCTAGGTACCACGGACAGGGGCCTGAAGCTTTCTTT. This encodes CSARYHGQGPEAFF. V is TRBV20-1 and J is TRBJ1-1; 9 positions agree with TRBD1. Germline loops: CDR1 DFQATT, CDR2 SNEGSKA (reference sequence). This CDR3 is built from 14 residues. With V trimmed by 3 bases and J by 6 bases, 8 bases remained unmatched.

The CDR3 region has the DNA TGTGCCAGCAGTTACTCGAGAGCCGCTTTCTTT. This codes for CASSYSRAAFF. The chain combines TRBV6-2 or TRBV6-3 with TRBJ1-1; the D is unclear. Germline CDR1 reads MNHEY; CDR2 reads SVGEGT. V was clipped by 0 bases and J by 11 bases, with 7 bases between them. This CDR3 is 11 amino acids long.

This clonotype was counted only a few times. The chain links TRBV6-5 to TRBJ1-2, with a weak D call TRBD1 (6 bases). Germline CDR1 MNHEY, CDR2 SVGAGI. V lost 6 bases and J lost 6, with 11 bases in between. The CDR3 spans 12 residues. The CDR3 sequence: CASSRGGNGYTF. In nucleotides, the CDR3 is TGTGCCAGCAGCCGAGGGGGTAATGGCTACACCTTC.

Many counts were recorded for this clonotype. The chain carries TRBV11-2 and TRBJ2-1, with TRBD2 identical over 7 bases. Germline CDR1 reads SGHAT; CDR2 reads FQNNGV. The length of the CDR3 is 14 residues. The J segment lost 4 bases and the V segment lost 3 bases, leaving 3 bases of the junction unmatched. The CDR3 is CASSLSGVYNEQFF. The CDR3 DNA reads TGTGCCAGCAGCTTGAGCGGGGTTTACAATGAGCAGTTCTTC.

The V gene is TRBV24-1, the J gene TRBJ1-5; TRBD1 matches 9 bases. CDR1 and CDR2 (germline): KGHDR, SFDVKD. There are 15 residues in the CDR3. The V gene end was trimmed by 5 bases and the J gene end by 5 bases; junction bases not matched to a gene: 6. The CDR3 spells CATSAGGQGDQPQHF. The CDR3 DNA is TGTGCCACCAGTGCGGGGGGACAGGGCGATCAGCCCCAGCATTTT.

The chain links TRBV20-1 to TRBJ2-3; 10 positions match TRBD2. Unmatched junction bases numbered 1, after V lost 1 base and J lost 0 bases. Germline V lookup: CDR1 DFQATT, CDR2 SNEGSKA (reference sequence). CDR3 size: 15 residues. CDR3: CSARATSGSTDTQYF. The CDR3 DNA sequence: TGCAGTGCTAGAGCGACTAGCGGGAGCACAGATACGCAGTATTTT.

This clonotype has at least ten counts. This chain uses TRBV7-8 with TRBJ2-7; 8 nucleotides agree with TRBD2. With 1 base clipped from V and 7 bases from J, the junction kept 3 bases outside the gene matches. Germline V CDR1 and CDR2: SGHVS, FQNEAQ. The CDR3 has 13 amino acids. CDR3 in amino acids: CASSLERGREQYF. The CDR3 DNA reads as TGTGCCAGCAGCTTAGAGCGGGGGAGGGAGCAGTACTTC.

The chain has TRBV27 and TRBJ2-5; 7 bases map to TRBD2. Germline CDR1 is MNHEY and CDR2 is SMNVEV (reference sequence). The V segment lost 3 bases and the J segment 5 bases; nucleotides outside the gene matches: 6. The CDR3 spans 14 residues. This chain's CDR3 is CASSFVWGGETQYF. The CDR3 nucleotides are TGTGCCAGCAGTTTCGTTTGGGGGGGGGAGACCCAGTACTTC.

DNA for the CDR3: TGTGCCAGCAGCTCTCCGAGACTAGCGGGGGGGACGGAAGAGACCCAGTACTTC. It yields the protein CASSSPRLAGGTEETQYF. The rearrangement links TRBV7-2 to TRBJ2-5; 14 positions agree with TRBD2. This CDR3 is 18 amino acids long. The germline V gene encodes CDR1 SGHTA and CDR2 FQGNSA. The trim removed 4 bases at V and 3 bases at J, leaving 10 bases unmatched. The full variable domain, rest sourced from reference TRBV7-2 and TRBJ2-5, is GAGVSQSPSNKVTEKGKDVELRCDPISGHTALYWYRQSLGQGLEFLIYFQGNSAPDKSGLPSDRFSAERTGGSVSTLTIQRTQQEDSAVYLCASSSPRLAGGTEETQYFGPGTRLLVL.

V usage is TRBV20-1 and J usage is TRBJ1-6; D not certain. Trimming left V 6 bases short and J 7 bases short, with 10 bases between. Germline loops: CDR1 DFQATT, CDR2 SNEGSKA (reference sequence). The CDR3 runs to 12 residues. The CDR3 DNA reads TGCAGTGCCCTGGTCGGGAATTCACCCCTCCACTTT. It encodes CSALVGNSPLHF.

This clonotype showed up just a few times. The chain couples TRBV3-1 to TRBJ2-3; no firm D call. CDR3 length: 13 residues. Trimming pared 2 bases from V and 5 bases from J, leaving 8 bases between. Germline-derived CDR1 and CDR2 are LGHDT and YNNKEL (reference sequence). This chain's CDR3 is CASSQSRIDTQYF. The CDR3 DNA reads TGTGCCAGCAGCCAATCCAGGATAGATACGCAGTATTTT.

This clonotype turned up a few times. J is TRBJ2-2 and V is TRBV6-2 or TRBV6-3; D possibly corresponds to TRBD2 (6 bases). Germline lookup yields CDR1 MNHEY and CDR2 SVGEGT. The CDR3 totals 15 residues. V was shortened by 1 base and J by 4 bases, with 10 bases between the two germline ends. CDR3 bases: TGTGCCAGCAGTTACTTCGGGGGAGGCACCGGGGAGCTGTTTTTT. Translating gives CASSYFGGGTGELFF.

This clonotype came up a few times. The chain carries TRBV5-1 and TRBJ2-1; a possible D gene is TRBD1 (6 bases). This CDR3 has 12 residues. Germline lookup yields CDR1 SGHRS and CDR2 YFSETQ. Trimming took off 4 bases at V and 12 bases at J, with 14 bases between the two ends. DNA for the CDR3: TGCGCCAGCAGCGTGGACCAAGGGGGGCAGTTCTTC. Residues: CASSVDQGGQFF.

In this sample, this clonotype turned up a few times. CDR3 DNA sequence: TGTGCCAGCAGTCTGTTGGACAGGGGTAATCAGCCCCAGCATTTT. This sequence encodes CASSLLDRGNQPQHF. The rearrangement links TRBV28 to TRBJ1-5; 9 bases align to TRBD1. J gave up 4 bases and V 5 bases, and 6 bases lay outside the gene matches. This CDR3 has 15 amino acids. From germline, CDR1 is MDHEN and CDR2 SYDVKM. The whole variable domain, filled in from reference TRBV28 and TRBJ1-5, reads DVKVTQSSRYLVKRTGEKVFLECVQDMDHENMFWYRQDPGLGLRLIYFSYDVKMKEKGDIPEGYSVSREKKERFSLILESASTNQTSMYLCASSLLDRGNQPQHFGDGTRLSIL.

The rearrangement links TRBV20-1 to TRBJ2-5, with 8 bases aligning to TRBD2. The V gene's germline CDR1 is DFQATT and CDR2 SNEGSKA (reference sequence). This CDR3 is built from 14 residues. J was trimmed by 4 bases and V by 0 bases; bases with no gene match: 4. The CDR3: CSARDRGGRETQYF. The CDR3 nucleotides read TGCAGTGCTAGAGATCGCGGGGGGCGAGAGACCCAGTACTTC.

This clonotype was counted between two and nine times. The V and J genes are TRBV29-1 and TRBJ2-7; 8 bases align to TRBD1. The CDR3 length is 12 residues. Germline CDR1 is SQVTM and CDR2 is ANQGSEA. V was pared by 6 bases and J by 2 bases, with 3 bases of the junction left unmatched. CDR3 sequence (DNA): TGCAGCGTGGGGACAGGCACCTACGAGCAGTACTTC. It encodes CSVGTGTYEQYF.

In DNA, the CDR3 is TGCGCCAGCAGCTCCGGGACCGCGAACTATGGCTACACCTTC. It is translated as CASSSGTANYGYTF. The chain links TRBV5-1 to TRBJ1-2; perhaps TRBD1 as D (5 bases). Trimming removed 3 bases from V and 2 bases from J, with 11 bases in between. The CDR3 has 14 amino acids. CDR1 and CDR2 (germline): SGHRS, YFSETQ.

The CDR3, as DNA: TGTGCCAGCAGCGGGACTTTGCAAGAGACCCAGTACTTC. Its translation is CASSGTLQETQYF. This rearrangement joins TRBV7-2 to TRBJ2-5; TRBD2 is a possible D gene (6 bases). V was trimmed by 5 bases and J by 2 bases, leaving 9 bases between them. This CDR3 region has 13 residues. Germline V lookup: CDR1 SGHTA, CDR2 FQGNSA.

This sequence joins TRBV6-5 and TRBJ1-2, with a weak D call TRBD1 (5 bases). Germline loops: CDR1 MNHEY, CDR2 SVGAGI. Trimming took off 7 bases at V and 6 bases at J, with 21 bases between the two ends. This CDR3 comprises 15 residues. As DNA, the CDR3 is TGTGCCAGCAAATTCGAGGGGATCTTAGGAGATGGCTACACCTTC. Translation: CASKFEGILGDGYTF.

This clonotype showed up just a few times. The genes are TRBV10-3 and TRBJ1-1; 7 bases agree with TRBD1. Looked up from germline, CDR1 is ENHRY and CDR2 is SYGVKD. The CDR3 is made up of 14 amino acids. V dropped 7 bases and J dropped 1; count of bases not matched to a gene: 6. This CDR3 reads CAIKAGQTNTEAFF. CDR3 sequence (DNA): TGTGCCATCAAAGCGGGACAGACGAACACTGAAGCTTTCTTT.

This chain links TRBV5-6 with TRBJ1-2, with TRBD1 identical over 9 bases. The CDR3 loop spans 16 amino acids. The germline CDR1 and CDR2 sequences are SGHDT and YYEEEE. The V and J ends lost 4 bases and 3 bases, in that order; junction bases with no gene match: 10. CDR3 region: CASSPPLTGGYYGYTF. The DNA for the CDR3 is TGTGCCAGCAGCCCCCCCCTTACAGGGGGCTACTATGGCTACACCTTC.

CDR3 region: CSVGTSGGQETQYF. CDR3 nucleotide sequence: TGCAGCGTGGGGACTAGCGGGGGGCAAGAGACCCAGTACTTC. The chain uses TRBV29-1 and TRBJ2-5; 15 bases line up with TRBD2. V lost 6 bases to trimming and J lost 2 bases; unmatched junction nucleotides: 1. In germline, CDR1 is SQVTM, CDR2 ANQGSEA. There are 14 residues in the CDR3.

This clonotype was found a few times. The V call is TRBV5-5, the J call TRBJ2-7; tentatively, D is TRBD1 (5 bases). Germline-derived CDR1 and CDR2 are SGHKS and YYEKEE (reference sequence). Trimming left V 0 bases short and J 0 bases short, with 13 bases between. The CDR3 has 16 amino acids. The DNA for the CDR3 is TGTGCCAGCAGCTTGGAAGGGGTGACGGACTCCTACGAGCAGTACTTC. Its translation: CASSLEGVTDSYEQYF.

The CDR3, as DNA: TGCGCCAGCAGCTTCGAGAGGCGAGGCAATGAGCAGTTCTTC. It yields the protein CASSFERRGNEQFF. The J gene is TRBJ2-1, the V gene TRBV5-1; no reliable D call. Trimming left V 2 bases short and J 6 bases short, with 12 bases between. This CDR3 spans 14 amino acids. Germline CDR1 SGHRS, CDR2 YFSETQ.

The table lists this clonotype with a few counts. The V call is TRBV7-2, the J call TRBJ2-3, with TRBD1 matching over 11 bases. Trimming at V came to 4 bases and at J to 8 bases, leaving 5 bases not matched to a gene. The CDR3 totals 14 residues. Germline values: CDR1 SGHTA, CDR2 FQGNSA. The CDR3 sequence is CASSSDRGHGTQYF. The CDR3 region has the DNA TGTGCCAGCAGCTCGGACAGGGGGCACGGTACGCAGTATTTT. The full variable domain, rest sourced from reference TRBV7-2 and TRBJ2-3, is GAGVSQSPSNKVTEKGKDVELRCDPISGHTALYWYRQSLGQGLEFLIYFQGNSAPDKSGLPSDRFSAERTGGSVSTLTIQRTQQEDSAVYLCASSSDRGHGTQYFGPGTRLTVL.